This T cell receptor beta chain was captured by sequencing in a study of OX40 agonist ivuxolimab in advanced cancers. The CDR3 contains 15 residues. Germline CDR1 SGDLS, CDR2 YYNGEE. V was pared by 3 bases and J by 4 bases, with 8 bases of the junction left unmatched. Turning to this clone: Antigen specificity is unknown.

Profiling relied on immunoSEQ multiplex PCR, and the TCRdb table lists in-frame clones only, not all of them. The sample lists some 14,000 clones, 82% occurring once. The study, taken as a whole, reports: Among the lowest levels of clonal expansion were found in partial responders at 0.1-3.0 mg/kg.

The chain links TRBV9 to TRBJ1-2, with 8 nucleotides matching TRBD1. The source material was CD4+ or CD8+ T cells sorted from blood, sampled in a trial of the OX40 agonist ivuxolimab. This sequence originates from an adult with an advanced solid tumor such as melanoma, head and neck, liver or kidney cancer. As DNA, the CDR3 is TGTGCCAGCAGCGCTTCGACAGGGGTGACCTATGGCTACACCTTC. It encodes CASSASTGVTYGYTF.